This T cell receptor beta chain appears in the sequencing data of a study of vaccination and CD4 T cells after COVID-19. Study-level results: Convalescent patients showed a median around 85% of reactive clones that were seen only post-vaccination.

Researchers used the Oncomine TCR Beta short-read assay to sequence DNA from cultured CD4+ T cells. TCRdb re-called the PCR reads through MiXCR, storing one row per CDR3 protein. In the table there are about 11,000 distinct CDR3 sequences, around two fifths of which are singletons. The treatment denotes: roughly 10-day PBMC culture with coronavirus spike peptide pools or control peptides (ViraFEST assay). The germline gives CDR1 SNHLY, CDR2 FYNNEI. The CDR3 extends over 14 amino acids. The V gene lost 8 bases and the J gene lost 3 bases, with 13 bases spanning the gap. A word on this clonotype: What it binds is not known.

This receptor was taken from a human donor who had recovered from COVID-19. The sequencing input was CD4+ T cells from blood, cultured in vitro. This chain connects TRBV2 to TRBJ2-2, with D perhaps TRBD2 (5 bases). The CDR3 loop reads CASRGQVDTGELFF. CDR3 DNA: TGTGCCAGCCGAGGGCAGGTCGACACCGGGGAGCTGTTTTTT.